This T cell receptor beta chain was found in a study of T cells in Graves' hyperthyroidism and ophthalmopathy. Study as a whole: Upon initial diagnosis and before any treatment, peripheral blood was collected. Findings of the study overall: Model predictions of ophthalmopathy came a median 6.5 months before onset.

V was trimmed by 0 bases and J by 4 bases, leaving 5 bases between them. CDR1 is MNHNS and CDR2 is SASEGT in the germline V gene. The CDR3 sequence is 13 residues long. Using RNA transcripts as the source, TCR beta CDR3 regions were amplified. Primed by the HTBI set, a first-round RT-PCR was run on the TCR CDR3. Each CDR3 protein gets one entry after TCRdb re-called the multiplex PCR reads with MiXCR. This table holds around 450,000 distinct CDR3 sequences, roughly 14% found once. Over 18 months, lack of ophthalmopathy progression marked Graves' hyperthyroidism as stable. Diagnostic decisions used clinical symptoms, serum thyroxine and TRAb, thyroid ultrasound and orbital computed tomography. A word on this clonotype: Its specificity is not known.

What was sequenced was blood. The clonotype comes from a woman in her late teens or twenties with Graves' hyperthyroidism. The chain links TRBV6-1 to TRBJ2-3; D ambiguous. CDR3 nucleotides: TGTGCCAGCAGTGAAGCTTTTCCAGATACGCAGTATTTT. It is translated as CASSEAFPDTQYF.